This TCR beta chain was recovered during a study of CD4 T cells in relation to SARS-CoV-2 and coronaviruses. Study background: TCR beta CDR3s were sequenced after approximately ten-day antigen culture of PBMCs. The HLA restriction of the shared crossreactive spike epitopes was mapped.

This table comes from immunoSEQ multiplex PCR, and its TCRdb copy is limited to in-frame clones, with some not included. This sample carries tens of thousands of clones, approximately 80% of them seen once, and the ten largest clones take roughly 15%. Before the COVID-19 pandemic, during about 2010-2018, CD4+ T cells were taken from unexposed donors. Isolation of CD4+ T cells took place after about 9 days in culture. Cells permitting, SARS-CoV-2 S/N and four cold-coronavirus spikes were tested on unexposed-donor CD4+ T cells. Study results and caveats: No crossreactivity against non-spike viral proteins was tested here.

With regard to this clone: Its antigen remains unknown.

Trimming took 1 base from V and 2 from J, leaving 9 bases between them. The CDR3 loop spans 14 amino acids. CDR1 SGHAT and CDR2 FQNNGV come from the germline V gene. The sequence came from a human donor in good health. This chain uses TRBV11-2 with TRBJ2-7, with D hard to call. Sequences were obtained from CD4+ T cells from PBMCs, cultured in vitro. CDR3 bases: TGTGCCAGCAGCTTAGTTCCCCCACCCTACGAGCAGTACTTC. Residues: CASSLVPPPYEQYF.